This T cell receptor beta chain was retrieved from a study of PD-1 blockade in classical Hodgkin lymphoma. This table comes from immunoSEQ multiplex PCR, and its TCRdb copy is limited to in-frame clones, with some not included. Of around 60,000 clones listed, roughly nine tenths were seen once; the top ten hold 10%. The V end was cut by 3 bases, the J end by 0 bases, with 7 bases between. Looked up from germline, CDR1 is GTSNPN and CDR2 is SVGIG (reference sequence). This CDR3 region has 13 residues. Time point specified: cycle 4 day 1 (C4D1), after more than 5 weeks of nivolumab. Patients all relapsed after autologous stem cell transplantation, and there was variation in brentuximab vedotin exposure.

Sequenced here: peripheral blood mononuclear cells (PBMCs), sampled before the fourth cycle of nivolumab. The chain links TRBV30 to TRBJ2-3; D tentatively fits TRBD1 or TRBD2 (5 bases each). This clonotype was sampled from a human donor with classical Hodgkin lymphoma. CDR3 sequence: CAWRGDSTDTQYF. Written as DNA, the CDR3 is TGTGCCTGGAGGGGGGACAGCACAGATACGCAGTATTTT.